This is a list of T cell receptor beta chains from one sample in a study of technical replicates of blood from several donors. Some clones are missing from TCRdb's copy, which holds only in-frame ones; the method was immunoSEQ multiplex PCR. The table has tens of thousands of clones, 85% to 95% seen once. The specimen was T cells isolated from PBMCs. These receptors were taken from a human donor in good health. CDR3s include the opening cysteine and the closing phenylalanine or tryptophan. A D gene is named only where the DNA matches it firmly.

TRBJ2-1 | TRBV7-8 | NA | CASSLLSARSHNEQFF | TGTGCCAGCAGCTTATTATCGGCTAGATCACACAATGAGCAGTTCTTC
TRBJ1-3 | TRBV5-1 | NA | CASSFSSISGNTIYF | TGCGCCAGCAGCTTTAGTTCGATCTCTGGAAACACCATATATTTT
TRBJ2-3 | TRBV12-5 | TRBD1 | CASAPTGTGGQKRDTQYF | TGTGCTAGTGCCCCTACGGGGACAGGTGGCCAGAAAAGGGATACGCAGTATTTT
TRBJ2-5 | TRBV15 | NA | CATSREPRDQETQYF | TGTGCCACCAGCAGAGAGCCTAGAGACCAAGAGACCCAGTACTTC
TRBJ2-5 | TRBV7-9 | TRBD2 | CASSEGWRGGLETQYF | TGTGCCAGCAGCGAAGGGTGGCGGGGGGGCTTGGAGACCCAGTACTTC
TRBJ1-3 | TRBV29-1 | NA | CSVGNSGTSGNTIYF | TGCAGCGTAGGAAACAGTGGGACATCTGGAAACACCATATATTTT
TRBJ2-3 | TRBV13 | TRBD2 | CASTRLAGVTDTQYF | TGTGCCAGCACCCGACTAGCGGGGGTCACAGATACGCAGTATTTT
TRBJ2-1 | TRBV10-2 | TRBD1 | CASVPRDRVNEQFF | TGCGCCAGCGTTCCGCGGGACAGGGTTAATGAGCAGTTCTTC
TRBJ1-3 | TRBV10-1 | NA | CASSESIAAGSGNTIYF | TGCGCCAGCAGTGAGTCTATAGCTGCGGGATCTGGAAACACCATATATTTT
TRBJ1-1 | TRBV4-3 | TRBD1 | CASSPLDRQGGMNTEAFF | TGCGCCAGCAGCCCTCTCGACCGGCAGGGGGGCATGAACACTGAAGCTTTCTTT
TRBJ2-3 | TRBV5-1 | NA | CASSLPGRGDTQYF | TGCGCCAGCAGCTTACCCGGGAGAGGAGATACGCAGTATTTT
TRBJ1-2 | TRBV6-1 | TRBD1 | CASSDRTGLDGYTF | TGTGCCAGCAGTGATCGGACAGGGTTAGATGGCTACACCTTC
TRBJ1-4 | TRBV2 | NA | CASMGQAGEYLFF | TGTGCCAGCATGGGCCAGGCAGGGGAATATCTGTTTTTT
TRBJ2-2 | TRBV6-6 | TRBD1 | CASSFDRGSTGELFF | TGTGCCAGCAGTTTCGACAGGGGTAGCACCGGGGAGCTGTTTTTT
TRBJ2-3 | TRBV5-1 | NA | CASSLEWSGEDTQYF | TGCGCCAGCAGCTTGGAATGGTCAGGGGAAGATACGCAGTATTTT